Presented here are 2 T cell receptor beta chains from one specimen sequenced in a study of identical twins. Each CDR3 protein is one row after TCRdb ran MiXCR on the 5' RACE reads. The table includes 650,000 to 800,000 distinct CDR3 sequences, around 8.6% detected once. This sample was also put to use in a study of yellow fever vaccine responses in identical twins.

Sample: PBMCs. These receptors came from a woman under 30 in good health.

V usage is TRBV7-2 and J usage is TRBJ2-7; 7 nucleotides agree with TRBD1. The CDR3 spans 16 residues. J was trimmed by 2 bases and V by 5 bases; bases with no gene match: 12. The germline V gene has CDR1 SGHTA and CDR2 FQGNSA. CDR3 protein: CASSRQGGQTPYEQYF. DNA for the CDR3: TGTGCCAGCAGCCGTCAAGGGGGACAGACTCCCTACGAGCAGTACTTC.

This clonotype was counted between two and nine times. The chain combines TRBV27 with TRBJ2-7, with 11 bases aligning to TRBD2. The germline V gene encodes CDR1 MNHEY and CDR2 SMNVEV (reference sequence). Trimming at V came to 0 bases and at J to 2 bases, leaving 6 bases not matched to a gene. CDR3 length: 17 residues. The CDR3 sequence: CASSLSGPLAGAYEQYF. For the CDR3, the DNA is TGTGCCAGCAGTTTATCAGGTCCACTAGCGGGGGCCTACGAGCAGTACTTC.